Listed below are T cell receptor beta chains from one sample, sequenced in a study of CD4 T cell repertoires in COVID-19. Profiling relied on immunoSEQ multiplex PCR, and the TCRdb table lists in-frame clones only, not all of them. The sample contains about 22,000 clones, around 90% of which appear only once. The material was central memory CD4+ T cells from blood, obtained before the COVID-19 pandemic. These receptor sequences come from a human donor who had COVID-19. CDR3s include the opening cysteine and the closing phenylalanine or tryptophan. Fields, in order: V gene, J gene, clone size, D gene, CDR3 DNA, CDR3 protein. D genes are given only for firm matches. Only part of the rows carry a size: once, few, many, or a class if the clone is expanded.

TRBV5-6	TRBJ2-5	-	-	TGTGCCAGCAGCTCCGCCCCCGGGGCGGGGGAGACCCAGTACTTC	CASSSAPGAGETQYF
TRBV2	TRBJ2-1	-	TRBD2	TGTGCCAGCGAGCGGGATGGCGGGAGCAGCAATGAGCAGTTCTTC	CASERDGGSSNEQFF
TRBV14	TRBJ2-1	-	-	TGTGCCAGCAGCCCCCTGATGGGGGCGTCCCATGAGCAGTTCTTC	CASSPLMGASHEQFF
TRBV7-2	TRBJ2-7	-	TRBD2	TGTGCCAGCAGCTTGACTAGCGGGAGGGCGGGTTCCTACGAGCAGTACTTC	CASSLTSGRAGSYEQYF
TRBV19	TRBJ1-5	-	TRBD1	TGTGCCAGTAGCGGGACAGGGGGAAATCAGCCCCAGCATTTT	CASSGTGGNQPQHF
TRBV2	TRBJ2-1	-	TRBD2	TGTGCCAGCAACGGACTAGCGGGGGGGCGTGAGCAGTTCTTC	CASNGLAGGREQFF
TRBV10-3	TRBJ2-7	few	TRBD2	TGTGCCATCAGGGCCGGGACTAGTACGTTCGAGCAGTACTTC	CAIRAGTSTFEQYF
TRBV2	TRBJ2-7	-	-	TGTGCCAGCAGTGAACGACAGGTCCCCTCCTACGAGCAGTACTTC	CASSERQVPSYEQYF
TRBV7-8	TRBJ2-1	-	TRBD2	TGTGCCAGCACCGATCCCGGGACTAGCGGGATGAATGAGCAGTTCTTC	CASTDPGTSGMNEQFF
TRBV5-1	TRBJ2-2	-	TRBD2	TGCGCCAGCACCGGCGGGACTAGCGGACCCGGAGGCACCGGGGAGCTGTTTTTT	CASTGGTSGPGGTGELFF
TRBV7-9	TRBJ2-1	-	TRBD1	TGTGCCAGCAGCTCTTCACAGGGGTCCTACAATGAGCAGTTCTTC	CASSSSQGSYNEQFF
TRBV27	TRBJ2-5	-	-	TGTGCCAGCCGCCCCTATGGTCAAGAGACCCAGTACTTC	CASRPYGQETQYF
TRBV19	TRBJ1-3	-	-	TGTGCCAGTAGTATAGATCACACCTCTGGAAACACCATATATTTT	CASSIDHTSGNTIYF
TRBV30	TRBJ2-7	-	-	TGTGCCTGGGACGGCGGAGCCTACGAGCAGTACTTC	CAWDGGAYEQYF
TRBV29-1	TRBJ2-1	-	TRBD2	TGCAGCACTACTAGCGGGGGGGGCGATGAGCAGTTCTTC	CSTTSGGGDEQFF